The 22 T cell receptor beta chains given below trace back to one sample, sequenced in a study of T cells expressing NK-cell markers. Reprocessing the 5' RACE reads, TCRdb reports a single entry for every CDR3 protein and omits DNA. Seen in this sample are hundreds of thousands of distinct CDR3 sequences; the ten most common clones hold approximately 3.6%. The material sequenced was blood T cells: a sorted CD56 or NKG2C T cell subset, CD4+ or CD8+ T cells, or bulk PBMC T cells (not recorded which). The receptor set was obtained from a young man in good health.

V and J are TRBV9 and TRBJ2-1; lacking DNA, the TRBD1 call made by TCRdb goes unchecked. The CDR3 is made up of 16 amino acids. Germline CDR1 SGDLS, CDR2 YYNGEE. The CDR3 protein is CASSVGARTGSGEQFF.

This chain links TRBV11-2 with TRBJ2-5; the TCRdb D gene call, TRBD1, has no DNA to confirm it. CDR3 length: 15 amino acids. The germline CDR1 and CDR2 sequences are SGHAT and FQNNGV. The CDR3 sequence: CASSLVVGTRETQYF.

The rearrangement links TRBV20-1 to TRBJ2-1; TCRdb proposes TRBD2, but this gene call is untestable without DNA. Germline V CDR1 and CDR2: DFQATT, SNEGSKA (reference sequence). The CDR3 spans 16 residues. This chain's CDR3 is CSARSGTSGRTNEQFF.

This CDR3 reads CSARDRAGGPNSPLHF. The chain links TRBV20-1 to TRBJ1-6; TCRdb's D call of TRBD1 is untestable without DNA. There are 16 residues in the CDR3. Per the germline V gene, CDR1 is DFQATT and CDR2 is SNEGSKA (reference sequence).

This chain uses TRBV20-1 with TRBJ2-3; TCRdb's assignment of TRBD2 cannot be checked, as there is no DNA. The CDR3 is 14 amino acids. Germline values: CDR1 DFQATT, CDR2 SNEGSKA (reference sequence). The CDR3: CSASKLAGASAQYF.

The CDR3 sequence: CASSLSQGQANSPLHF. V gene TRBV12-3 or TRBV12-4 combines with J gene TRBJ1-6. The CDR3 is 16 residues long.

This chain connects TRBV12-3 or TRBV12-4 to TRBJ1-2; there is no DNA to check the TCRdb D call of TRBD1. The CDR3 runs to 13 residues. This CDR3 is CASSLRGDWGYTF.

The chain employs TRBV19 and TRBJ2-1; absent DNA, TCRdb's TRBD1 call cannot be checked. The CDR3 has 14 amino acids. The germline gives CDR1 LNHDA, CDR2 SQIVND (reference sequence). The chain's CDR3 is CASSARPGPASQFF.

Here the CDR3 reads CASSQEQLETPQFF. The rearrangement uses TRBV4-2 and TRBJ2-1; TCRdb's D call of TRBD2 is untestable without DNA. In germline, CDR1 is LGHNA, CDR2 YNFKEQ. CDR3 size: 14 residues.

CDR3 loop: CASSQNRGEHTDTQYF. V is TRBV7-9 and J is TRBJ2-3; the TCRdb D gene call, TRBD1, has no DNA to confirm it. The CDR3 extends over 16 amino acids. Germline V gene data show CDR1 as SEHNR and CDR2 as FQNEAQ (reference sequence).

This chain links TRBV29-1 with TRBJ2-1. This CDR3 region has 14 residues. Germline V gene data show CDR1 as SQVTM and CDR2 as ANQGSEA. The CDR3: CSGSSRSSYNEQFF.

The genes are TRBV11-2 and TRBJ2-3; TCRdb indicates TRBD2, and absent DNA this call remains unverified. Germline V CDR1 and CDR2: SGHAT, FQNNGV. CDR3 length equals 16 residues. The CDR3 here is CASSNIAGRSTDTQYF.

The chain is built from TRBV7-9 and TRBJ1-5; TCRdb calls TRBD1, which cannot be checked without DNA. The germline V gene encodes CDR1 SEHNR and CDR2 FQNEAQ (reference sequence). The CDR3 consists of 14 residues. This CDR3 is CASSSRPSNQPQHF.

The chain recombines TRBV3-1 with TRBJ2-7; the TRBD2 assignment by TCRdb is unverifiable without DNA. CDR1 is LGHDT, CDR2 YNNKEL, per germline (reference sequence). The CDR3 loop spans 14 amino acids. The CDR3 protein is CASSLGRFTYEQYF.

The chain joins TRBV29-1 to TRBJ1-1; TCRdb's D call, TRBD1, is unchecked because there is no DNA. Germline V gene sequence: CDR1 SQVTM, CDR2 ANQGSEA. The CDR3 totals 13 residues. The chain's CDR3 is CSVKDSRNTEAFF.

Here the CDR3 reads CASSEGGQGAGYTF. The chain combines TRBV25-1 with TRBJ1-2; the D call of TRBD1 rests on TCRdb alone, since no DNA is present to check it. CDR1 and CDR2 (germline): MGHDK, SYGVNS. CDR3 length: 14 amino acids.

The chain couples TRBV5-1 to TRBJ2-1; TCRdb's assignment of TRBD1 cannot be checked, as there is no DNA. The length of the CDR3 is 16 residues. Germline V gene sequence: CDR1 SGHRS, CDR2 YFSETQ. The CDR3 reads CASSAHRGSPPGEQFF.

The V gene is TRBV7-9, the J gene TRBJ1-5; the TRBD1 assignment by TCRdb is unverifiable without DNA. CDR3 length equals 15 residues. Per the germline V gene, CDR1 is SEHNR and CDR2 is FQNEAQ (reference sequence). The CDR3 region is CASSASQGGNQPQHF.

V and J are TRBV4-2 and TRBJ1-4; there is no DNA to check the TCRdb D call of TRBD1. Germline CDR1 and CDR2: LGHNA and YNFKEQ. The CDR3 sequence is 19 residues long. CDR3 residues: CASSRAPGQGSLDGEKLFF.

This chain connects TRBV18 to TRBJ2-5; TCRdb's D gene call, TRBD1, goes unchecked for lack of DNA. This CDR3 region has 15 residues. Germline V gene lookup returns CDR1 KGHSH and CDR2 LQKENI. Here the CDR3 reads CASSPRDRDQETQYF.

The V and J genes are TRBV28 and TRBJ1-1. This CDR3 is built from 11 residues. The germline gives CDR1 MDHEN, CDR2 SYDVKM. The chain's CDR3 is CASSLSLISFF.

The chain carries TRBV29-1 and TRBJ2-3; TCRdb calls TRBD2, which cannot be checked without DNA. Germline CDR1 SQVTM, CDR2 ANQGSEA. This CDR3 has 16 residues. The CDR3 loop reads CSVTSLGVAGTDTQYF.